Listed below are T cell receptor beta chains from one sample, sequenced in a study of T cell repertoires in cytomegalovirus infection. TCRdb reanalysed the reads using MiXCR and keeps one entry per CDR3 protein. This table holds 150,000 or so distinct CDR3 sequences, 5.5% to 7% found once. Sequencing was carried out using PBMCs. These receptors were taken from a human donor in good health (CMV status not recorded). Some clones in this sample may be carry-over from other donors' samples. Each CDR3 is given with its conserved first and last residue. D genes are given only for firm matches. Clone sizes are given selectively: once, few, many, or a class where the clone is expanded.

length: 14; size: .; J: TRBJ2-3; D: TRBD2; V: TRBV14; DNA: TGTGCCAGCACCCTAGCGGGGGCCACAGATACGCAGTATTTT; CDR3: CASTLAGATDTQYF
length: 14; size: many; J: TRBJ2-1; D: TRBD2; V: TRBV6-2/TRBV6-3; DNA: TGTGCCAGCAGACGCTCCGGGACTAGCGGGGGGCAGTTCTTC; CDR3: CASRRSGTSGGQFF
length: 16; size: few; J: TRBJ2-3; D: .; V: TRBV3-1; DNA: TGTGCCAGCAGCCAAGCCAATCCCGACAGCACAGATACGCAGTATTTT; CDR3: CASSQANPDSTDTQYF
length: 13; size: few; J: TRBJ1-1; D: .; V: TRBV5-1; DNA: TGCGCCAGCAGCCCCGAAGCCCGGACCTCAGCTTTCTTT; CDR3: CASSPEARTSAFF
length: 13; size: many; J: TRBJ2-7; D: .; V: TRBV7-9; DNA: TGTGCCAGCAGCTCCCGGGTCAGCTACGAGCAGTACTTC; CDR3: CASSSRVSYEQYF
length: 14; size: few; J: TRBJ2-7; D: .; V: TRBV20-1; DNA: TGCAGTGCTAGCGCAGACCGTTCCGTCTACGAGCAGTACTTC; CDR3: CSASADRSVYEQYF
length: 17; size: .; J: TRBJ1-4; D: .; V: TRBV18; DNA: TGTGCCAGCTCACCAGGAGGAGGGGCAAGGACTAATGAAAAACTGTTTTTT; CDR3: CASSPGGGARTNEKLFF
length: 16; size: .; J: TRBJ2-5; D: .; V: TRBV5-1; DNA: TGCGCCAGCAGCTTGGGACCATTCCGAGATCAAGAGACCCAGTACTTC; CDR3: CASSLGPFRDQETQYF
length: 14; size: few; J: TRBJ2-1; D: .; V: TRBV20-1; DNA: TGCAGTGCTAGAGAGCGGGGGCCCCACAATGAGCAGTTCTTC; CDR3: CSARERGPHNEQFF
length: 14; size: .; J: TRBJ1-5; D: TRBD1; V: TRBV19; DNA: TGTGCCAGTAGTATAGATGGACGAACAGGGGATCCGCATTTT; CDR3: CASSIDGRTGDPHF
length: 14; size: few; J: TRBJ1-1; D: TRBD1; V: TRBV20-1; DNA: TGCAGTGCTAGAAAACAGGGGATGAACACTGAAGCTTTCTTT; CDR3: CSARKQGMNTEAFF
length: 16; size: many; J: TRBJ1-4; D: TRBD1; V: TRBV25-1; DNA: TGTGCCAGCAGTGAGGCAGGGGGAGTGAGTGCTGAAAAACTGTTTTTT; CDR3: CASSEAGGVSAEKLFF
length: 12; size: .; J: TRBJ1-6; D: .; V: TRBV7-2; DNA: TGTGCCGCCGGGGGGAATAATTCACCCCTCCACTTT; CDR3: CAAGGNNSPLHF
length: 13; size: many; J: TRBJ2-1; D: .; V: TRBV7-8; DNA: TGTGCCAGCAATCGGTTGATCAACGGTGAGCAGTTCTTC; CDR3: CASNRLINGEQFF
length: 14; size: .; J: TRBJ1-2; D: TRBD1; V: TRBV24-1; DNA: TGTGCCACCAGTGACCGGGGACAGCTCTATGGCTACACCTTC; CDR3: CATSDRGQLYGYTF
length: 14; size: once; J: TRBJ1-2; D: TRBD1; V: TRBV5-4; DNA: TGTGTCAGCAGCCTGACGACAGGGGACTATGGCTACACCTTC; CDR3: CVSSLTTGDYGYTF
length: 15; size: many; J: TRBJ1-1; D: .; V: TRBV30; DNA: TGTGCCTGGCAGGGACCAGGGTTACTGAACACTGAAGCTTTCTTT; CDR3: CAWQGPGLLNTEAFF
length: 13; size: .; J: TRBJ2-3; D: .; V: TRBV19; DNA: TGTGCCAGTAGTACAATTAGTATCGATACGCAGTATTTT; CDR3: CASSTISIDTQYF
length: 16; size: many; J: TRBJ1-4; D: .; V: TRBV20-1; DNA: TGCAGTGCTAGAGGGGGCTGGGCTGCAACTAATGAAAAACTGTTTTTT; CDR3: CSARGGWAATNEKLFF
length: 15; size: many; J: TRBJ2-1; D: TRBD2; V: TRBV5-6; DNA: TGTGCCAGCAGTGGAGCGGGGGGGCTAGGCAATGAGCAGTTCTTC; CDR3: CASSGAGGLGNEQFF
length: 14; size: many; J: TRBJ2-7; D: .; V: TRBV5-1; DNA: TGCGCCAGCAGCTTAAGGGACTCTTCCTACGAGCAGTACTTC; CDR3: CASSLRDSSYEQYF
length: 14; size: many; J: TRBJ2-6; D: .; V: TRBV2; DNA: TGTGCCAGCAGAGTCGACAGTCGGGCCAACGTCCTGACTTTC; CDR3: CASRVDSRANVLTF
length: 12; size: many; J: TRBJ1-5; D: .; V: TRBV28; DNA: TGTGCCAGCAAGGGGGGCAATCAGCCCCAGCATTTT; CDR3: CASKGGNQPQHF
length: 15; size: many; J: TRBJ1-5; D: .; V: TRBV7-3; DNA: TGTGCCAGCAGCTTATACAGGGAAAAAGATCAGCCCCAGCATTTT; CDR3: CASSLYREKDQPQHF
length: 16; size: .; J: TRBJ2-2; D: .; V: TRBV6-4; DNA: TGTGCCAGCAGTGAGGCGAGCGGCACGAACACCGGGGAGCTGTTTTTT; CDR3: CASSEASGTNTGELFF
length: 18; size: many; J: TRBJ1-6; D: .; V: TRBV7-2; DNA: TGTGCCAGCAGCTTACGTGTCTTAGGGGATACTTTTAATTCACCCCTCCACTTT; CDR3: CASSLRVLGDTFNSPLHF
length: 17; size: many; J: TRBJ2-3; D: TRBD2; V: TRBV4-3; DNA: TGCGCCAGCAGCCAAGAGCCCCATGCGGGGGGCACAGATACGCAGTATTTT; CDR3: CASSQEPHAGGTDTQYF
length: 18; size: .; J: TRBJ2-6; D: .; V: TRBV28; DNA: TGTGCCAGCAGTCCCCCGGCAGGGGCTAGGTCTGGGGCCAACGTCCTGACTTTC; CDR3: CASSPPAGARSGANVLTF